The 18 T cell receptor beta chains listed next were all sequenced from one sample in a study of early T cells in non-severe SARS-CoV-2 infection. TCRdb reprocessed the 5' RACE reads with MiXCR, giving one entry per CDR3 protein. The table lists about 77,000 distinct CDR3 sequences, over 9% of them singletons. What was sequenced was whole blood. These receptors were taken from an adult who was a healthcare worker with PCR-confirmed SARS-CoV-2 infection or an uninfected control (not recorded which).

This clonotype has more than one count but fewer than ten. CDR3 nucleotides: TGTGCCAGCAGCCCCGGACAGCTCACAGATACGCAGTATTTT. Residues: CASSPGQLTDTQYF. The V and J genes are TRBV7-2 and TRBJ2-3; D is perhaps TRBD1 (6 bases). Germline V gene lookup returns CDR1 SGHTA and CDR2 FQGNSA. Trimming left V 5 bases short and J 2 bases short, with 11 bases between. This CDR3 comprises 14 residues.

This clonotype was seen at least ten times. The chain couples TRBV12-3 or TRBV12-4 to TRBJ2-1, with 7 bases aligning to TRBD1. This CDR3 contains 14 residues. V shed 7 bases and J 6 bases; nucleotides not matched to a gene: 9. The CDR3 DNA sequence: TGTGCCAGCACCCTTACCCGGGACAGCAATGAGCAGTTCTTC. Its protein is CASTLTRDSNEQFF.

V and J are TRBV20-1 and TRBJ1-2; TRBD1 is a possible D gene (5 bases). This CDR3 region has 16 residues. The V end lost 4 bases, the J end lost 3 bases, and 21 bases lay between the germline ends. Germline CDR1 reads DFQATT; CDR2 reads SNEGSKA (reference sequence). The CDR3 DNA is TGCAGTGCTATTCCCCCCGCGGAGCGACAGTACTATGGCTACACCTTC. The encoded protein is CSAIPPAERQYYGYTF.

This clonotype has ten or more counts. The rearrangement joins TRBV12-3 or TRBV12-4 to TRBJ2-7; D is unclear. The CDR3 has 14 residues. V was trimmed by 5 bases and J by 4 bases, leaving 15 bases between them. CDR3 DNA sequence: TGTGCCAGCAGTCCATCAAGTCCCCGTTACGAGCAGTACTTC. This translates into CASSPSSPRYEQYF.

The rearrangement links TRBV3-1 to TRBJ2-7; D tentatively fits TRBD1 or TRBD2 (5 bases each). V was trimmed by 0 bases and J by 2 bases, leaving 17 bases between them. The CDR3 contains 17 residues. Germline V gives CDR1 LGHDT, CDR2 YNNKEL (reference sequence). The CDR3 spells CASSQDSVWGTPYEQYF. The CDR3 nucleotides read TGTGCCAGCAGCCAAGATAGCGTGTGGGGGACCCCCTACGAGCAGTACTTC.

This rearrangement joins TRBV28 to TRBJ2-1, with D perhaps matching TRBD2 (6 bases). The germline CDR1 and CDR2 sequences are MDHEN and SYDVKM. The CDR3 covers 14 residues. Trimming shortened V by 6 bases and J by 6 bases, and 15 bases separated the two germline ends. CDR3 sequence: CASRPGGSTNEQFF. CDR3 DNA: TGTGCCAGCAGACCCGGGGGTTCCACCAATGAGCAGTTCTTC.

This clonotype was seen repeatedly, ten times or more. The chain combines TRBV20-1 with TRBJ2-1; maybe TRBD1 (5 bases). V lost 3 bases to trimming and J lost 8 bases, with 8 bases between them. From germline, CDR1 is DFQATT and CDR2 SNEGSKA (reference sequence). The CDR3 has 11 amino acids. This chain's CDR3 is CSASSRDEQFF. The CDR3, as DNA: TGCAGTGCTAGTAGCAGGGATGAGCAGTTCTTC.

This clonotype was recorded a few times. The chain uses TRBV11-2 and TRBJ2-1; TRBD2 agrees at 9 bases. The germline gives CDR1 SGHAT, CDR2 FQNNGV. The CDR3 covers 15 residues. J gave up 10 bases and V 5 bases, and 12 bases lay outside the gene matches. CDR3 in amino acids: CASSPGLARTVEQFF. The DNA of the CDR3 is TGTGCCAGCAGCCCGGGACTAGCCCGAACGGTCGAGCAGTTCTTC. Based on the CDR3 plus reference TRBV11-2 and TRBJ2-1, the full variable domain is EAGVAQSPRYKIIEKRQSVAFWCNPISGHATLYWYQQILGQGPKLLIQFQNNGVVDDSQLPKDRFSAERLKGVDSTLKIQPAKLEDSAVYLCASSPGLARTVEQFFGPGTRLTVL.

The genes are TRBV2 and TRBJ2-3; D possibly corresponds to TRBD2 (7 bases). This CDR3 has 16 residues. The V gene lost 2 bases and the J gene lost 3 bases, with 15 bases spanning the gap. CDR1 and CDR2 from the germline V gene are SNHLY and FYNNEI. Written as DNA, the CDR3 is TGTGCCAGCAGTGAATTTTGGGGAGGGGGGACAGATACGCAGTATTTT. Translated, it gives CASSEFWGGGTDTQYF.

This clonotype qualifies as medium-sized. The CDR3 loop is CSARALAGYEQYF. CDR3 bases: TGCAGTGCTAGAGCCCTAGCGGGCTACGAGCAGTACTTC. The V gene is TRBV20-1, the J gene TRBJ2-7, with 8 bases that match TRBD2. Looked up from germline, CDR1 is DFQATT and CDR2 is SNEGSKA (reference sequence). The CDR3 consists of 13 residues. Trimming removed 1 base from V and 3 bases from J; junction bases left unmatched: 2.

At least ten counts were recorded for this clonotype. V and J are TRBV9 and TRBJ2-3, with TRBD1 identical over 8 bases. CDR3 length equals 15 residues. J gave up 1 base and V 3 bases, and 4 bases lay outside the gene matches. Germline-derived CDR1 and CDR2 are SGDLS and YYNGEE. DNA of the CDR3: TGTGCCAGCAGCGCTCAGACAGGGGGCACAGATACGCAGTATTTT. Translated, it gives CASSAQTGGTDTQYF.

This rearrangement joins TRBV7-9 to TRBJ1-3; 7 bases line up with TRBD1. The length of the CDR3 is 17 residues. The V segment lost 1 base and the J segment 2 bases; nucleotides outside the gene matches: 8. The germline gives CDR1 SEHNR, CDR2 FQNEAQ (reference sequence). The CDR3 spells CASSLGGARGPGNTIYF. CDR3 in DNA: TGTGCCAGCAGCTTAGGAGGAGCGAGGGGGCCTGGAAACACCATATATTTT.

At least ten counts were recorded for this clonotype. The chain has TRBV27 and TRBJ1-1; tentative D call: TRBD1 (5 bases). The CDR3 has 16 amino acids. Trimming shortened V by 5 bases and J by 0 bases, and 16 bases separated the two germline ends. In germline, CDR1 is MNHEY, CDR2 SMNVEV (reference sequence). The CDR3 spells CASSRKGVRMNTEAFF. The CDR3 bases are TGTGCCAGCAGTAGGAAAGGGGTGAGGATGAACACTGAAGCTTTCTTT.

This clonotype was seen repeatedly, ten times or more. This chain connects TRBV28 to TRBJ2-4, with D tentatively TRBD1 (6 bases). The CDR3 loop spans 14 amino acids. Germline V gene data show CDR1 as MDHEN and CDR2 as SYDVKM. Trimming took 2 bases from V and 6 from J, leaving 11 bases between them. CDR3 sequence reads: CASSLTGQRNIQYF. The CDR3 nucleotides read TGTGCCAGCAGTTTAACAGGACAGAGAAACATTCAGTACTTC. The full variable domain, completed using reference TRBV28 and TRBJ2-4, is DVKVTQSSRYLVKRTGEKVFLECVQDMDHENMFWYRQDPGLGLRLIYFSYDVKMKEKGDIPEGYSVSREKKERFSLILESASTNQTSMYLCASSLTGQRNIQYFGAGTRLSVL.

In this sample, this clonotype turned up many times. V gene TRBV27 combines with J gene TRBJ1-2, with 8 bases that match TRBD1. In germline, CDR1 is MNHEY, CDR2 SMNVEV (reference sequence). This CDR3 is 14 amino acids long. V lost 6 bases, J lost 4 bases, and 7 bases stayed unmatched. CDR3 nucleotides: TGTGCCAGCAGCCAGGGGACAGGCGCCTATGGCTACACCTTC. Encoded protein: CASSQGTGAYGYTF.

This clonotype was seen a handful of times. V gene TRBV19 combines with J gene TRBJ2-3; D unclear. Germline V gene data show CDR1 as LNHDA and CDR2 as SQIVND (reference sequence). Between the trimmed V and J ends, which lost 3 bases and 2 bases, there was a span of 12 bases. This CDR3 has 15 residues. CDR3 protein: CASSIGTAHTDTQYF. Here the CDR3 DNA reads TGTGCCAGTAGTATCGGAACAGCTCACACAGATACGCAGTATTTT.

J is TRBJ2-1 and V is TRBV6-4, with 7 bases that match TRBD1. Germline V gene lookup returns CDR1 MRHNA and CDR2 SNTAGT. V lost 1 base and J lost 15; bases outside the gene matches: 12. This CDR3 contains 14 residues. This CDR3 is CASSDFRHTGVLFF. The DNA for the CDR3 is TGTGCCAGCAGTGACTTCAGGCACACAGGGGTCCTGTTCTTC.

The table lists this clonotype with many counts. The chain is built from TRBV7-6 and TRBJ2-1, with D uncertain. This CDR3 region has 17 residues. Trimming removed 3 bases from V and 6 bases from J, with 21 bases in between. Germline V gene sequence: CDR1 SGHVS, CDR2 FNYEAQ. In nucleotides, the CDR3 is TGTGCCAGCAGCTTTAACAGCGTTTTAGGCCCTTCCAATGAGCAGTTCTTC. Residues: CASSFNSVLGPSNEQFF.